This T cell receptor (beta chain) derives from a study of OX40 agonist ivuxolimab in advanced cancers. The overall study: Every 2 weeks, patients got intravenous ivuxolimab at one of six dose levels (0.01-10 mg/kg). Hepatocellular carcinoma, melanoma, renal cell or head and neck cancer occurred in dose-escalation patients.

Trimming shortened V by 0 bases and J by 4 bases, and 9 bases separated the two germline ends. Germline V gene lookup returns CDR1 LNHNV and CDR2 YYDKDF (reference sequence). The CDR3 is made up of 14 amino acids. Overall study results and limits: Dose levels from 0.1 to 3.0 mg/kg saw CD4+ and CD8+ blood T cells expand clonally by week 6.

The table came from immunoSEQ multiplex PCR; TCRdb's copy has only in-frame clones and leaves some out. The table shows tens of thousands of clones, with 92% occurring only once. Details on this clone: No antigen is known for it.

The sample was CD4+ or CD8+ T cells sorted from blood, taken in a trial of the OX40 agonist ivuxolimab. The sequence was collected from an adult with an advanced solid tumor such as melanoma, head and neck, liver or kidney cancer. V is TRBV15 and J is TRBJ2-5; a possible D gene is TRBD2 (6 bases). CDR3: CATSRDLGGETQYF. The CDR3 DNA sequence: TGTGCCACCAGCAGAGATCTGGGGGGAGAGACCCAGTACTTC.